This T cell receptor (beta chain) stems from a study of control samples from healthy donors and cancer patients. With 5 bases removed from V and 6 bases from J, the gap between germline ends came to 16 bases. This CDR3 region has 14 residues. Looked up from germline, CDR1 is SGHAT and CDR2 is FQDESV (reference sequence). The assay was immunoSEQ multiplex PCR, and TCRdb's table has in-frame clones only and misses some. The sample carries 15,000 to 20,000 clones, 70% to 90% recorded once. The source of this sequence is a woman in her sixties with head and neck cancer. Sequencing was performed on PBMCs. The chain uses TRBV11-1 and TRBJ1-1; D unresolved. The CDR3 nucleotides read TGTGCCAGCAGCCCTAGGTGGGCGCAGGCTGAAGCTTTCTTT. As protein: CASSPRWAQAEAFF.